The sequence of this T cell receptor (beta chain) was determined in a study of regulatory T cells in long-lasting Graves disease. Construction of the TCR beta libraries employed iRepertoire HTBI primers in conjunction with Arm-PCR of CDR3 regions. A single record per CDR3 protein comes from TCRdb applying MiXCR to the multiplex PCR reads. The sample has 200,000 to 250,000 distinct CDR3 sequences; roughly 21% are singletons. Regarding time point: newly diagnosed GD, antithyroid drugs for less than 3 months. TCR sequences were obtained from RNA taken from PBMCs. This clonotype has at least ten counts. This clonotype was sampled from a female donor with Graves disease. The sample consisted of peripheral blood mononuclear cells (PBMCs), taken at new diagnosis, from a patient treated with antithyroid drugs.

The CDR3 sequence: CASSLNAGANYGYTF. CDR3 nucleotide sequence: TGTGCCAGCAGCTTAAATGCAGGGGCGAACTATGGCTACACCTTC. The V gene is TRBV7-3, the J gene TRBJ1-2, with TRBD1 as a possible D gene (6 bases). The CDR3 spans 15 residues. V was cut by 1 base and J by 2 bases, with 11 bases left in between. Germline CDR1 is SGHTA and CDR2 is FQGTGA.